This T cell receptor beta chain originates from a study of blood T cell repertoires in COVID-19. Study at large: T cells, B-cell-depleted T cells, or PBMCs provided the cDNA or gDNA that served as material.

Assay: immunoSEQ multiplex PCR; the TCRdb copy retains only in-frame clones and omits some. The sample shows around 160,000 clones, approximately 90% of them seen only once. The CDR3 sequence is 16 residues long. Germline values: CDR1 SNHLY, CDR2 FYNNEI. Germline trimming cut 6 bases from V and 4 bases from J; bases unmatched to any gene: 9. The specimen sequenced was peripheral blood. The V call is TRBV2, the J call TRBJ1-3; 10 nucleotides match TRBD1. This TCR came from a woman in her 70s with COVID-19, enrolled during active disease. CDR3 protein: CASSGMGQGIGNTIYF. The CDR3 nucleotides are TGTGCCAGCAGCGGAATGGGACAGGGGATCGGAAACACCATATATTTT.